The clone carrying this T cell receptor (beta chain) was recorded once. The antigen remains undetermined. The data were obtained in a study of CD4 T cells in relation to SARS-CoV-2 and coronaviruses. As for the study in general: No peptide or an HIV-1 Nef peptide pool served as negative control.

Unexposed donor CD4+ T cells date from about 2011-2018, before the COVID-19 pandemic. The cells were cultured for around ten days before CD4+ T cells were isolated. Two million PBMCs per well were cultured with 7.5 to 10 IU/ml IL-2. V dropped 5 bases and J dropped 1 base, with 17 bases sitting between them. Germline V gene sequence: CDR1 LNHDA, CDR2 SQIVND (reference sequence). The CDR3 is 16 amino acids. TCRdb's copy holds only in-frame clones and misses some; the assay was immunoSEQ multiplex PCR. The sample consists of some 30,000 clones, 60% to 85% of them appearing once. The sample was CD4+ T cells from PBMCs, cultured in vitro. V is TRBV19 and J is TRBJ1-2; a weak D match, TRBD1 (6 bases). This receptor was obtained from a human donor in good health. In DNA, the CDR3 is TGTGCCAGTAGTCAAAGCACCGGGGGCAATAACTATGGCTACACCTTC. Its protein is CASSQSTGGNNYGYTF.